The rows below give T cell receptor beta chains drawn from one sample of a study of blood T cell repertoires in COVID-19. Data came from immunoSEQ multiplex PCR; TCRdb stores just in-frame clones and leaves some out. The sample holds 300,000 to 400,000 clones, 80% to 90% seen once. The sequenced material came from PBMCs or T cells enriched from blood (not recorded which). The receptor set was obtained from a man in his thirties or forties who had recovered from COVID-19. Both conserved end residues are part of each CDR3. The D gene is left open where the match is weak. Size values are once, few and many counts, or a class for expanded clones, and some rows have none.

v_gene	abundance	j_gene	d_gene	CDR3aa	CDR3nt
TRBV15	few	TRBJ1-1	.	CATSLVTGSTEAFF	TGTGCCACCAGCCTCGTTACAGGGAGCACTGAAGCTTTCTTT
TRBV5-5	.	TRBJ2-3	TRBD1	CASSSRARQGAGADTQYF	TGTGCCAGCAGCTCACGAGCACGACAGGGGGCGGGCGCAGATACGCAGTATTTT
TRBV9	.	TRBJ2-1	TRBD2	CASSVGDSGGADEQFF	TGTGCCAGCAGCGTAGGGGATAGCGGGGGGGCGGATGAGCAGTTCTTC
TRBV9	.	TRBJ2-3	.	CASSLQGGAIYTDTQYF	TGTGCCAGCAGCCTCCAAGGAGGGGCTATTTACACAGATACGCAGTATTTT
TRBV2	.	TRBJ2-5	TRBD1	CASRRDREETQYF	TGTGCCAGCAGAAGGGACAGGGAAGAGACCCAGTACTTC
TRBV5-6	.	TRBJ1-2	.	CASSLADRSGLDGYTF	TGTGCCAGCAGCTTGGCCGATCGGTCGGGGTTGGATGGCTACACCTTC
TRBV5-1	.	TRBJ2-2	TRBD2	CASSPWGTSGGTNTGELFF	TGCGCCAGCAGCCCCTGGGGGACTAGCGGGGGGACGAACACCGGGGAGCTGTTTTTT
TRBV3-1/TRBV3-2	few	TRBJ2-1	.	CASSQDRGTLVARSSYNEQFF	TGTGCCAGCAGCCAAGATCGGGGTACTCTCGTCGCTAGGTCCTCCTACAATGAGCAGTTCTTC
TRBV18	.	TRBJ2-7	.	CASSREQGPYEQYF	TGTGCCAGCTCACGCGAACAGGGTCCCTACGAGCAGTACTTC
TRBV5-8	.	TRBJ2-2	TRBD2	CASSLGGTSGNTGELFF	TGTGCCAGCAGCTTGGGTGGGACTAGCGGAAACACCGGGGAGCTGTTTTTT
TRBV10-2	.	TRBJ2-5	.	CASSGGETQYF	TGCGCCAGCTCGGGTGGAGAGACCCAGTACTTC
TRBV5-1	.	TRBJ2-7	.	CASSLVRGGYEQYF	TGCGCCAGCAGCTTGGTACGGGGTGGCTACGAGCAGTACTTC
TRBV11-2	.	TRBJ2-7	.	CASTDPGDPRYEQYF	TGTGCCAGCACCGACCCAGGGGACCCCCGTTATGAGCAGTACTTC
TRBV7-3	.	TRBJ2-1	TRBD2	CASSLGSGASFEQFF	TGTGCCAGCAGCTTAGGTAGCGGGGCCTCATTTGAGCAGTTCTTC
TRBV19	.	TRBJ1-2	.	CASTQGFYGYTF	TGTGCCAGTACTCAGGGGTTCTATGGCTACACCTTC
TRBV21-1	.	TRBJ1-2	.	CASSKEGGQGYYGYTF	TGTGCCAGCAGCAAAGAAGGGGGACAGGGATACTATGGCTACACCTTC
TRBV3-1/TRBV3-2	.	TRBJ1-5	TRBD1	CASSQEGTGYLSQHF	TGTGCCAGCAGCCAAGAAGGGACAGGGTATCTGTCCCAGCATTTT
TRBV14	.	TRBJ2-1	.	CASGGYHNEQFF	TGTGCCAGCGGAGGGTACCACAATGAGCAGTTCTTC